The sequence of this TCR beta chain was determined in a study of blood T cell repertoires in COVID-19. Overall study context: Whether acute or convalescent, the COVID-19 samples came from the United States, Italy and Spain. The analysed material was cDNA or gDNA that came from T cells, B-cell-depleted T cells, or PBMCs.

The CDR3 runs 16 residues. V was pared by 3 bases and J by 6 bases, with 10 bases of the junction left unmatched. Germline CDR1 and CDR2: SEHNR and FQNEAQ (reference sequence). Original processing notes: How many nucleated cells were present was estimated from reference gene primer amplification. The assay was immunoSEQ multiplex PCR, and TCRdb's table has in-frame clones only and misses some. Clone size and V and J calls were adopted from that table, with D and trimming inferred from the DNA. The sample holds just over 650,000 clones, 90% seen once. The chain employs TRBV7-9 and TRBJ2-3; 9 bases map to TRBD2. This TCR came from a woman in her late teens or twenties with acute or convalescent COVID-19. Sequences were obtained from peripheral blood. The CDR3, as DNA: TGTGCCAGCAGCTTTAAGGTAGCGGGGGTATGGGATACGCAGTATTTT. Amino acid sequence: CASSFKVAGVWDTQYF.